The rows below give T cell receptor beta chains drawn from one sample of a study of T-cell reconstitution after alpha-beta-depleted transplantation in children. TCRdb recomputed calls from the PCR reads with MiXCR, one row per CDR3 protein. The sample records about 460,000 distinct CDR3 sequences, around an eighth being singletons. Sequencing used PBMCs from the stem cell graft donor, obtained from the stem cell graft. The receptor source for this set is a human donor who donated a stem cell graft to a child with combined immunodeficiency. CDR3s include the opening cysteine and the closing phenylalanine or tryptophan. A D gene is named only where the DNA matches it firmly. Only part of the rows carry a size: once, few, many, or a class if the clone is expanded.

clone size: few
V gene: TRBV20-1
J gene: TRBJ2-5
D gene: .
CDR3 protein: CSAYDRQETQYF
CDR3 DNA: TGCAGTGCTTATGACAGGCAAGAGACCCAGTACTTC

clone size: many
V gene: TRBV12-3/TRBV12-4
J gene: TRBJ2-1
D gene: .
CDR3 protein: CASEEARYNEQFF
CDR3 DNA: TGTGCCAGCGAGGAGGCTAGATACAATGAGCAGTTCTTC

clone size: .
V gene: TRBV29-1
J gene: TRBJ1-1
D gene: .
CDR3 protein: CSVEEAWGTEAFF
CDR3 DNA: TGCAGCGTTGAAGAGGCCTGGGGCACTGAAGCTTTCTTT

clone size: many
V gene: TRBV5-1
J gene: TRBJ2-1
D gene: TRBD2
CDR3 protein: CASSLEASGSSYNEQFF
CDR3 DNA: TGCGCCAGCAGCTTGGAGGCTAGCGGGAGCTCCTACAATGAGCAGTTCTTC

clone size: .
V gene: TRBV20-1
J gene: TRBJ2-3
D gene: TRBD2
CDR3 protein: CSARDASGTTDTQYF
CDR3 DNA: TGCAGTGCTAGAGATGCCAGCGGGACGACAGATACGCAGTATTTT

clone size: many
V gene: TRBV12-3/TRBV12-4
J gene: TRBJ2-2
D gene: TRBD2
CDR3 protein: CASSFRTSGITGELFF
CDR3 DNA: TGTGCCAGCAGTTTTAGGACTAGCGGGATCACCGGGGAGCTGTTTTTT

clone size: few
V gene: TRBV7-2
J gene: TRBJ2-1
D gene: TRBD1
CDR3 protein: CASSLRFGQGSEQFF
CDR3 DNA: TGTGCCAGCAGCTTACGATTCGGACAGGGGAGTGAGCAGTTCTTC

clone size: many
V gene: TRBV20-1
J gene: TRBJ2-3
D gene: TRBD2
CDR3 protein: CSATDTSGSTDTQYF
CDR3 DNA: TGCAGTGCTACCGACACTAGCGGGAGCACAGATACGCAGTATTTT

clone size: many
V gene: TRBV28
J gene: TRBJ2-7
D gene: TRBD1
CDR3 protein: CASSFSGTGTSYEQYF
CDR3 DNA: TGTGCCAGCAGTTTCAGTGGGACAGGGACCTCCTACGAGCAGTACTTC

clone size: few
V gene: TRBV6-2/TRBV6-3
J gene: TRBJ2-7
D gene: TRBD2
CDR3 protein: CASSELAGGPNEQYF
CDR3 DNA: TGTGCCAGCAGCGAACTAGCGGGAGGGCCCAACGAGCAGTACTTC

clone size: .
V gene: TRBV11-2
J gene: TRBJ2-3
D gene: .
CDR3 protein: CASSLDMPFETRSADTQYF
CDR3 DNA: TGTGCCAGCAGCTTAGATATGCCATTCGAGACTAGGAGCGCAGATACGCAGTATTTT

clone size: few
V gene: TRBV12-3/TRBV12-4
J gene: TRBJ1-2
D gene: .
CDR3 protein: CASSSQWFGVRLGYTF
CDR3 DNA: TGTGCCAGCAGTTCTCAGTGGTTCGGGGTCCGATTGGGCTACACCTTC